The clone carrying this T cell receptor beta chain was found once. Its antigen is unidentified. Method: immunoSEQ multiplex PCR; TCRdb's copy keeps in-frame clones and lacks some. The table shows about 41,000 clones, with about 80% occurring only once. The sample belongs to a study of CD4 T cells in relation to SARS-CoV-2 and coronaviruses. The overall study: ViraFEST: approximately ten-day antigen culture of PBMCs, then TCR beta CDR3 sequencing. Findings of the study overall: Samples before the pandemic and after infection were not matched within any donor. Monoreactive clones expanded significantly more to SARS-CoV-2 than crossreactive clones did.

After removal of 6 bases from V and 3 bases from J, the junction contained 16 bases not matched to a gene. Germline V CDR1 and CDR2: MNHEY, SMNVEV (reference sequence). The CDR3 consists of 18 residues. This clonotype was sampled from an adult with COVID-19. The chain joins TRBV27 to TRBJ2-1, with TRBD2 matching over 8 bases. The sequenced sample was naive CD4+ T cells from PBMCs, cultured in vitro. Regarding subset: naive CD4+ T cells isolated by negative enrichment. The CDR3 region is CASSTKGPRLAYYNEQFF. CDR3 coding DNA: TGTGCCAGCAGCACCAAGGGTCCTAGACTAGCGTACTACAATGAGCAGTTCTTC.